A selection of T cell receptor beta chains follows, all from one sample in a study of T cells in Graves' hyperthyroidism and ophthalmopathy. MiXCR, applied by TCRdb to the multiplex PCR reads, yields one record per CDR3 protein. The sample shows nearly 600,000 distinct CDR3 sequences, over 12% of them seen only once. Material for sequencing was blood. The receptors originated from a woman between 18 and 29 years old with Graves' ophthalmopathy. Both conserved end residues are part of each CDR3. Fields, in order: V gene, CDR3 length, D gene, clone size, J gene, CDR3 protein, CDR3 DNA. A D gene is named only where the DNA matches it firmly. Part of the rows lack a size; the others show once, few, many or a class for expanded clones.

TRBV2	15	TRBD2	NA	TRBJ2-3	CASIGREPPTDTQYF	TGTGCCAGCATAGGGCGGGAGCCCCCCACAGATACGCAGTATTTT
TRBV5-1	14	TRBD1	NA	TRBJ1-2	CASSYGQGFGGYTF	TGCGCCAGCAGCTACGGACAGGGGTTCGGTGGCTACACCTTC
TRBV12-3/TRBV12-4	15	NA	NA	TRBJ1-3	CASSLGGTPPGTIYF	TGTGCCAGCAGTTTGGGAGGGACCCCCCCTGGGACCATATATTTT
TRBV7-8	12	NA	many	TRBJ2-3	CASSPAADTQYF	TGTGCCAGCAGCCCCGCAGCAGATACGCAGTATTTT
TRBV20-1	15	TRBD2	many	TRBJ2-5	CSARAIGLAGETQYF	TGCAGTGCTAGGGCCATTGGACTAGCGGGAGAGACCCAGTACTTC
TRBV29-1	13	NA	NA	TRBJ2-5	CSVEINLQETQYF	TGCAGCGTTGAGATCAACCTCCAAGAGACCCAGTACTTC
TRBV30	13	NA	many	TRBJ1-2	CAWSEGRNYGYTF	TGTGCCTGGAGTGAGGGACGGAACTATGGCTACACCTTC
TRBV7-7	12	NA	NA	TRBJ2-7	CASSPQEGEQYF	TGTGCTAGCAGCCCCCAGGAGGGAGAGCAGTACTTC
TRBV6-5	14	NA	many	TRBJ2-3	CASSYYSVGGTQYF	TGTGCCAGCAGTTACTACTCCGTCGGTGGTACGCAGTATTTT
TRBV2	16	NA	many	TRBJ1-2	CASSTEGQRGNYGYTF	TGTGCCAGCAGTACCGAAGGACAGCGAGGTAACTATGGCTACACCTTC
TRBV12-3/TRBV12-4	18	TRBD1	many	TRBJ1-1	CASSLDWTGTSPNTEAFF	TGTGCCAGCAGTTTAGATTGGACAGGGACATCCCCGAACACTGAAGCTTTCTTT
TRBV10-3	11	NA	many	TRBJ2-7	CATRGANEQYF	TGTGCCACTAGGGGGGCGAACGAGCAGTACTTC
TRBV12-3/TRBV12-4	16	NA	many	TRBJ2-3	CASSLRGNSFTDTQYF	TGTGCCAGCAGTCTTCGAGGAAACTCATTCACAGATACGCAGTATTTT
TRBV19	16	NA	NA	TRBJ2-7	CASSIEFYRNPYEQYF	TGTGCCAGTAGTATAGAGTTCTACAGAAACCCCTACGAGCAGTACTTC
TRBV6-1	16	TRBD1	few	TRBJ1-3	CASTPFGTVSGNTIYF	TGTGCCAGCACCCCATTCGGGACAGTCTCTGGAAACACCATATATTTT
TRBV27	15	NA	many	TRBJ2-6	CASSPGHSGANVLTF	TGTGCCAGCAGTCCAGGGCACTCTGGGGCCAACGTCCTGACTTTC
TRBV6-1	15	NA	NA	TRBJ2-7	CASMGLGTADLGQYF	TGTGCCAGCATGGGGCTCGGGACCGCCGATTTGGGGCAGTACTTC
TRBV6-1	14	TRBD1	NA	TRBJ1-4	CASRLTGGSEKLFF	TGTGCCAGCAGATTGACAGGGGGTAGTGAAAAACTGTTTTTT
TRBV19	12	NA	NA	TRBJ1-2	CASSIVDYGYTF	TGTGCCAGTAGTATAGTTGACTATGGCTACACCTTC
TRBV28	13	NA	many	TRBJ1-1	CASSLSFGYEAFF	TGTGCCAGCAGTTTATCTTTCGGATATGAAGCTTTCTTT
TRBV5-1	14	NA	NA	TRBJ1-2	CASSPLERDYGYTF	TGTGCCAGCAGCCCCCTTGAGAGGGACTATGGCTACACCTTC
TRBV6-1	16	TRBD1	many	TRBJ2-7	CASSVIPGQGTHEQYF	TGTGCCAGCAGTGTAATACCGGGACAGGGGACTCACGAGCAGTACTTC
TRBV18	13	NA	many	TRBJ1-1	CASSRGGTTEAFF	TGTGCCAGCTCCCGCGGTGGGACCACTGAAGCTTTCTTT
TRBV4-2	15	TRBD1	few	TRBJ2-5	CASSQEGGEQETQYF	TGTGCCAGCAGCCAAGAAGGGGGCGAGCAAGAGACCCAGTACTTC
TRBV6-2/TRBV6-3	16	NA	NA	TRBJ1-1	CASSHRRGGKNTEAFF	TGTGCCAGCAGTCACCGACGGGGCGGAAAGAACACTGAAGCTTTCTTT
TRBV7-8	16	TRBD2	NA	TRBJ2-1	CASSLGTSGLRREQFF	TGTGCCAGCAGCTTGGGGACTAGCGGGCTGCGGAGGGAGCAGTTCTTC
TRBV4-3	16	TRBD2	NA	TRBJ2-3	CASSQVGGRAFDTQYF	TGCGCCAGCAGCCAAGTGGGCGGGAGGGCCTTCGATACGCAGTATTTT
TRBV6-1	15	TRBD1	many	TRBJ1-6	CASGSQDRGNSPLHF	TGTGCCAGCGGGTCTCAAGACAGGGGGAATTCACCCCTCCACTTT
TRBV29-1	12	TRBD1	many	TRBJ2-1	CSVRTGMNEQFF	TGCAGCGTTCGGACAGGGATGAATGAGCAGTTCTTC
TRBV18	16	TRBD1	few	TRBJ1-1	CASSPPTGGAETEAFF	TGTGCCAGCTCACCACCGACAGGGGGCGCGGAGACTGAAGCTTTCTTT
TRBV7-2	15	TRBD1	many	TRBJ2-7	CASSTRDRGGYEQYF	TGTGCCAGCAGCACCCGGGACAGGGGGGGCTACGAGCAGTACTTC
TRBV20-1	16	NA	NA	TRBJ2-5	CSARDILSSHQETQYF	TGCAGTGCTAGAGATATCCTTTCCTCCCACCAAGAGACCCAGTACTTC
TRBV7-2	14	NA	NA	TRBJ1-2	CASSLGWGSYGYTF	TGTGCCAGCAGCTTAGGTTGGGGGAGCTATGGCTACACCTTC
TRBV6-2/TRBV6-3	16	NA	many	TRBJ2-7	CASSYLGLVSSYEQYF	TGTGCCAGCAGTTACCTGGGACTCGTGAGCTCCTACGAGCAGTACTTC
TRBV13	14	TRBD2	many	TRBJ2-1	CASRRGLAGNEQFF	TGTGCCAGCCGCCGGGGACTAGCGGGCAATGAGCAGTTCTTC
TRBV28	14	TRBD1	few	TRBJ2-1	CASSIQGAVGEQFF	TGTGCCAGCAGTATTCAGGGGGCGGTGGGTGAGCAGTTCTTC
TRBV11-3	16	NA	few	TRBJ2-2	CASSTGLSGDTGELFF	TGTGCCAGCAGCACCGGCCTCTCTGGCGACACCGGGGAGCTGTTTTTT
TRBV2	14	TRBD1	many	TRBJ1-1	CASSEDATGAEAFF	TGTGCCAGCAGTGAGGATGCGACAGGGGCTGAAGCTTTCTTT
TRBV12-3/TRBV12-4	12	NA	many	TRBJ2-5	CASTPSQETQYF	TGTGCCAGCACGCCTAGCCAAGAGACCCAGTACTTC
TRBV2	15	NA	few	TRBJ2-7	CAGSTRDLSTYEQYF	TGTGCCGGCAGTACCCGGGATCTCTCCACCTACGAGCAGTACTTC
TRBV4-1	14	NA	few	TRBJ1-3	CASSQWRAGNTIYF	TGCGCCAGCAGCCAATGGCGGGCTGGAAACACCATATATTTT
TRBV6-2/TRBV6-3	15	TRBD1	many	TRBJ2-1	CASSFRDRAHNEQFF	TGTGCCAGCAGCTTCCGGGACAGGGCCCACAATGAGCAGTTCTTC
TRBV25-1	15	TRBD1	NA	TRBJ2-5	CASGRTGDVVETQYF	TGTGCCAGCGGCCGGACAGGGGATGTCGTGGAGACCCAGTACTTC
TRBV6-4	14	TRBD2	few	TRBJ2-3	CASSGTSGSDTQYF	TGTGCCAGCAGTGGGACTAGCGGGAGTGATACGCAGTATTTT
TRBV11-3	14	NA	many	TRBJ1-1	CASSIGRSNTEAFF	TGTGCCAGCAGCATAGGACGGTCGAACACTGAAGCTTTCTTT
TRBV3-1	12	NA	many	TRBJ2-1	CASSQVYNEQFF	TGTGCCAGCAGCCAAGTATACAATGAGCAGTTCTTC
TRBV6-1	12	NA	many	TRBJ1-1	CASSLSDTEAFF	TGTGCCAGCAGCCTCTCTGACACTGAAGCTTTCTTT
TRBV29-1	15	NA	NA	TRBJ2-3	CSVEAQPTSTDTQYF	TGCAGCGTTGAAGCCCAGCCGACTAGCACAGATACGCAGTATTTT
TRBV7-8	14	TRBD1	many	TRBJ2-5	CASRKNRGEETQYF	TGTGCCAGCAGAAAGAACAGGGGCGAGGAGACCCAGTACTTC
TRBV12-3/TRBV12-4	13	NA	NA	TRBJ1-5	CASSEQGYQPQHF	TGTGCCAGCAGTGAACAGGGATATCAGCCCCAGCATTTT
TRBV6-1	16	TRBD2	few	TRBJ2-1	CASSEGGLAGVNEQFF	TGTGCCAGCAGTGAAGGGGGACTAGCGGGAGTGAATGAGCAGTTCTTC
TRBV7-8	18	NA	few	TRBJ1-3	CASSQSPWVFGSGNTIYF	TGTGCCAGCAGTCAATCGCCCTGGGTCTTCGGCTCTGGAAACACCATATATTTT
TRBV7-9	17	TRBD1	few	TRBJ1-1	CASSLETGTGWLTEAFF	TGTGCCAGCAGCTTAGAAACCGGGACAGGGTGGTTAACTGAAGCTTTCTTT
TRBV6-1	15	TRBD2	NA	TRBJ2-7	CASSRLAGRAREQYF	TGTGCCAGCAGTAGACTAGCGGGAAGAGCAAGGGAGCAGTACTTC
TRBV28	15	TRBD1	many	TRBJ2-7	CASTTHHRTGFEQYF	TGTGCCAGCACCACTCACCACAGGACAGGGTTCGAGCAGTACTTC
TRBV28	19	NA	many	TRBJ2-1	CASSFIQGSSGSSYNEQFF	TGTGCCAGCAGTTTCATACAGGGATCTAGCGGAAGCTCCTACAATGAGCAGTTCTTC
TRBV20-1	16	NA	few	TRBJ1-2	CSAAPQRGGERYGYTF	TGCAGTGCAGCTCCCCAAAGGGGCGGGGAGAGGTATGGCTACACCTTC
TRBV20-1	14	NA	many	TRBJ2-1	CRITRLLAGDEQFF	TGCAGAATCACTCGGTTATTAGCAGGCGATGAGCAGTTCTTC
TRBV28	14	NA	many	TRBJ2-2	CASTLGQNTGELFF	TGTGCCAGCACCTTGGGACAAAACACCGGGGAGCTGTTTTTT
TRBV7-9	13	NA	many	TRBJ2-1	CAARSDSYNEQFF	TGTGCCGCAAGAAGCGACTCCTACAATGAGCAGTTCTTC